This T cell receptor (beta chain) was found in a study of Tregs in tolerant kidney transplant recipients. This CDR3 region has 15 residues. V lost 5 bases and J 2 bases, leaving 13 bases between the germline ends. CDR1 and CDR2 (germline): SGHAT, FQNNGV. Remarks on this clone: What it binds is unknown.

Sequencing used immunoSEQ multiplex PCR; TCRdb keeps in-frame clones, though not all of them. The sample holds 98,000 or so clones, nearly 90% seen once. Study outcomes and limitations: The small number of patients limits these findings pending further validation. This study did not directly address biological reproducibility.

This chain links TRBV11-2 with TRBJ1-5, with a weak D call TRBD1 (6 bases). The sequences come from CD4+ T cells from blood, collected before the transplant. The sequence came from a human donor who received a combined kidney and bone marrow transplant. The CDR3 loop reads CASSPGTIGNQPQHF. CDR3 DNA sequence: TGTGCCAGCAGCCCCGGGACAATAGGCAATCAGCCCCAGCATTTT.